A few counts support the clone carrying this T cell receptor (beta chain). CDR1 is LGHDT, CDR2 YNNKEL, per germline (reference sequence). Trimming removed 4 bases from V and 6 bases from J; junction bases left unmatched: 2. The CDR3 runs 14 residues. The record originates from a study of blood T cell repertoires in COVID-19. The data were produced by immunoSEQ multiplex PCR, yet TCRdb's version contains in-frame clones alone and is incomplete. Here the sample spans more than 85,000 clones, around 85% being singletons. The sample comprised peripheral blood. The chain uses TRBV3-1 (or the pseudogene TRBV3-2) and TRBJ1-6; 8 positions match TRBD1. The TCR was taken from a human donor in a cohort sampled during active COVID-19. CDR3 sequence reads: CASSLDRGNSPLHF. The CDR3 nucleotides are TGTGCCAGCAGCCTTGACAGGGGTAATTCACCCCTCCACTTT.